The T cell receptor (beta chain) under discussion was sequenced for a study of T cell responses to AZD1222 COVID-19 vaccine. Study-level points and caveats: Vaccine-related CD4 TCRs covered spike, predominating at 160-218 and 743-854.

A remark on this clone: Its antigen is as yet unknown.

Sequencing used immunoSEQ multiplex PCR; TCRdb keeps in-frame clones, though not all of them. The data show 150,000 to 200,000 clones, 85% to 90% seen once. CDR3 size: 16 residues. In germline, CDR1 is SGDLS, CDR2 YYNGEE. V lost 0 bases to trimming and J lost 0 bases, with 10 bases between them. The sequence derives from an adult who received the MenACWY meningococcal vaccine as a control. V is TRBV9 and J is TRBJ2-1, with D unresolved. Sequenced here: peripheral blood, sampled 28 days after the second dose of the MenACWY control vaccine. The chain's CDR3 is CASSVGATYSYNEQFF. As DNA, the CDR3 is TGTGCCAGCAGCGTAGGAGCGACCTACTCCTACAATGAGCAGTTCTTC.